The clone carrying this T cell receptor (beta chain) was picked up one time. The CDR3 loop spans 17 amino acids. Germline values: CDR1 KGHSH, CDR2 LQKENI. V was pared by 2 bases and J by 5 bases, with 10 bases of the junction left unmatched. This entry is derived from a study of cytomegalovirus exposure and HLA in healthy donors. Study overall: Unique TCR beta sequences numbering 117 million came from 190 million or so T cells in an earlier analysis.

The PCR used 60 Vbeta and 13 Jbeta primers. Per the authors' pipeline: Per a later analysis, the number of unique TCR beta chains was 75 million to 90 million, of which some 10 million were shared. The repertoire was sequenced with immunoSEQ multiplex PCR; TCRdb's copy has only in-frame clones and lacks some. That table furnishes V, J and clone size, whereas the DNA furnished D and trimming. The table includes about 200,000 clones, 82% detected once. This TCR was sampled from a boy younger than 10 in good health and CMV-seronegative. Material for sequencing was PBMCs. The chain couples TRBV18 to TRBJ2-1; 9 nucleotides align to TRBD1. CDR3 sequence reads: CASSPNSGQGTHNEQFF. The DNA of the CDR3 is TGTGCCAGCTCACCAAACTCGGGACAGGGAACCCACAATGAGCAGTTCTTC.